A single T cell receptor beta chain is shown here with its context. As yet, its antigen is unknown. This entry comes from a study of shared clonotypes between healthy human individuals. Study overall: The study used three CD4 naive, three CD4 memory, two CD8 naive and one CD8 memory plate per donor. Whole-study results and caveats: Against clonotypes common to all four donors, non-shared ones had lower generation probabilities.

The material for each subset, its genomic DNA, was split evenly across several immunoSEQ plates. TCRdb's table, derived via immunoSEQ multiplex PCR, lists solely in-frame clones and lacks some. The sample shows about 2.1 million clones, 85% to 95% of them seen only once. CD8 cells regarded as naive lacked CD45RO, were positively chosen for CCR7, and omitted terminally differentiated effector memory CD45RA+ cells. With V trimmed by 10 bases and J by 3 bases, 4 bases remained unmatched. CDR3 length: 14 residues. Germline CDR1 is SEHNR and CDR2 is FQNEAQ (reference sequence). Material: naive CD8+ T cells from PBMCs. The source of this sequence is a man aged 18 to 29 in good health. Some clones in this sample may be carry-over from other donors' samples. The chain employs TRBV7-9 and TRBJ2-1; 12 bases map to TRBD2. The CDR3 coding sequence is TGTGCCACCCTAGCGGGAGGGGGCTACAATGAGCAGTTCTTC. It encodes CATLAGGGYNEQFF.